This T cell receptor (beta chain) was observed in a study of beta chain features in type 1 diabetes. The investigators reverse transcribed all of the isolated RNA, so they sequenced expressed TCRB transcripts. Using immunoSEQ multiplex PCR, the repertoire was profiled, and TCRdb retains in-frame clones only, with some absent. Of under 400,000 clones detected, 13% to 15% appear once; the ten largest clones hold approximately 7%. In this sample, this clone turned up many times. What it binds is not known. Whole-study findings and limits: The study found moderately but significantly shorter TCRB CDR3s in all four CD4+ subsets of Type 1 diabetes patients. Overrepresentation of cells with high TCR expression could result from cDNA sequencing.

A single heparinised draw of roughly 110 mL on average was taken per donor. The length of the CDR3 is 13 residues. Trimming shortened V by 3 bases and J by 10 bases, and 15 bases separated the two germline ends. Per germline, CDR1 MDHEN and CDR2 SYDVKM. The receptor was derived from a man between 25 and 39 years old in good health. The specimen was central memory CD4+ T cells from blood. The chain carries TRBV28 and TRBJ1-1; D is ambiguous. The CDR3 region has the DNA TGTGCCAGCAGTTTGAGCGGGCCCTTTCTAGCTTTCTTT. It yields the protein CASSLSGPFLAFF. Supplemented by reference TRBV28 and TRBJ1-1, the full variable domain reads DVKVTQSSRYLVKRTGEKVFLECVQDMDHENMFWYRQDPGLGLRLIYFSYDVKMKEKGDIPEGYSVSREKKERFSLILESASTNQTSMYLCASSLSGPFLAFFGQGTRLTVV.